The next 20 T cell receptor beta chains were all read from a single sample in a study of blood T cell repertoires in COVID-19. Profiling relied on immunoSEQ multiplex PCR, and the TCRdb table lists in-frame clones only, not all of them. The data hold 100,000 or so clones, with 70% to 90% observed a single time. The sample was peripheral blood. These receptor sequences come from a man in his 60s with acute or convalescent COVID-19.

This clone was seen a single time. This chain links TRBV2 with TRBJ1-2; 10 nucleotides line up with TRBD1. The V segment lost 0 bases and the J segment 7 bases; nucleotides outside the gene matches: 8. The CDR3 is 16 residues long. Looked up from germline, CDR1 is SNHLY and CDR2 is FYNNEI. CDR3 protein: CASSEAGDRGWSGYTF. CDR3 DNA: TGTGCCAGCAGTGAAGCGGGGGACAGGGGTTGGTCTGGCTACACCTTC.

This sequence joins TRBV11-2 and TRBJ1-1; 7 nucleotides agree with TRBD1. There are 13 residues in the CDR3. The germline gives CDR1 SGHAT, CDR2 FQNNGV. Germline trimming cut 8 bases from V and 0 bases from J; bases unmatched to any gene: 3. The CDR3 nucleotides are TGTGCCAGCCAGGGGACAGTGAACACTGAAGCTTTCTTT. Its protein is CASQGTVNTEAFF.

This sequence joins TRBV6-5 and TRBJ2-3; possible D gene TRBD2, 6 bases. Germline V gives CDR1 MNHEY, CDR2 SVGAGI. V lost 6 bases to trimming and J lost 0 bases, with 13 bases between them. The CDR3 is 15 residues long. CDR3 residues: CASSPYGGSTDTQYF. CDR3 coding DNA: TGTGCCAGCAGCCCCTACGGAGGGAGCACAGATACGCAGTATTTT.

This chain uses TRBV24-1 with TRBJ1-5; possible D gene TRBD1, 6 bases. The CDR3 contains 17 residues. The V gene lost 5 bases and the J gene lost 2 bases, with 18 bases spanning the gap. From germline, CDR1 is KGHDR and CDR2 SFDVKD. The chain's CDR3 is CATSGLEDRIGNQPQHF. The CDR3 bases are TGTGCCACCAGTGGGCTAGAGGACAGAATTGGCAATCAGCCCCAGCATTTT.

The rearrangement uses TRBV3-1 (or the pseudogene TRBV3-2) and TRBJ1-1; maybe TRBD1 (5 bases). The V end lost 4 bases, the J end lost 4 bases, and 16 bases lay between the germline ends. The CDR3 runs 15 residues. The germline gives CDR1 LGHDT, CDR2 YNNKEL (reference sequence). CDR3 sequence reads: CASSPSGRGGTEAFF. In nucleotides, the CDR3 is TGTGCCAGCAGCCCTTCGGGGAGGGGTGGCACTGAAGCTTTCTTT.

The gene calls are TRBV7-8 and TRBJ1-2, with D possibly TRBD1 on 5 matching bases. In germline, CDR1 is SGHVS, CDR2 FQNEAQ. The CDR3 spans 14 residues. Trimming took 4 bases from V and 3 from J, leaving 12 bases between them. The CDR3 DNA is TGTGCCAGCAGCTCCCTCGCGGGGGACTATGGCTACACCTTC. Translating gives CASSSLAGDYGYTF. Variable domain in full (rest from reference TRBV7-8 and TRBJ1-2): GAGVSQSPRYKVAKRGQDVALRCDPISGHVSLFWYQQALGQGPEFLTYFQNEAQLDKSGLPSDRFFAERPEGSVSTLKIQRTQQEDSAVYLCASSSLAGDYGYTFGSGTRLTVV.

This clone has ten or more counts. This chain connects TRBV6-5 to TRBJ1-1, with D tentatively TRBD1 (6 bases). This CDR3 is built from 14 residues. V lost 5 bases to trimming and J lost 11 bases, with 21 bases between them. Germline V gene sequence: CDR1 MNHEY, CDR2 SVGAGI. CDR3 coding DNA: TGTGCCAGCAGTATAAAGCCTATGGGACAAGGCGCTTTCTTT. Residues: CASSIKPMGQGAFF.

This clone has a handful of counts. The rearrangement links TRBV11-2 to TRBJ2-7, with TRBD2 identical over 12 bases. The CDR3 spans 16 residues. Per the germline V gene, CDR1 is SGHAT and CDR2 is FQNNGV. The trim removed 5 bases at V and 1 base at J, leaving 6 bases unmatched. This chain's CDR3 is CASSPRLAGESYEQYF. Here the CDR3 DNA reads TGTGCCAGCAGCCCCCGACTAGCGGGGGAATCCTACGAGCAGTACTTC.

The table lists this clone with a few counts. The J gene is TRBJ2-7, the V gene TRBV9, with D unclear. CDR3 length: 14 residues. The V gene lost 0 bases and the J gene lost 1 base, with 8 bases spanning the gap. Germline CDR1 and CDR2: SGDLS and YYNGEE. This CDR3 is CASSVVSTSYEQYF. For the CDR3, the DNA is TGTGCCAGCAGCGTAGTAAGCACTTCCTACGAGCAGTACTTC.

The chain employs TRBV10-2 and TRBJ1-1; TRBD1 might be the D (5 bases). V lost 3 bases, J lost 6 bases, and 14 bases lay in between. The CDR3 is made up of 14 amino acids. Germline V gene data show CDR1 as WSHSY and CDR2 as SAAADI. CDR3 region: CASSDAAGDPEAFF. CDR3 sequence (DNA): TGCGCCAGCAGTGATGCCGCGGGGGACCCTGAAGCTTTCTTT.

Only one count was recorded for this clone. J is TRBJ1-4 and V is TRBV5-4; TRBD1 matches at 10 bases. CDR1 and CDR2 from the germline V gene are SGHNT and YYREEE (reference sequence). V lost 2 bases, J lost 8 bases, and 6 bases stayed unmatched. This CDR3 has 15 amino acids. CDR3 sequence reads: CASSLTGTGAEKLFF. The CDR3 coding sequence is TGTGCCAGCAGCTTAACCGGGACAGGGGCCGAAAAACTGTTTTTT.

The rearrangement links TRBV7-2 to TRBJ2-1; a possible D gene is TRBD2 (5 bases). Germline V gives CDR1 SGHTA, CDR2 FQGNSA. The CDR3 consists of 15 residues. Trimming removed 5 bases from V and 7 bases from J, with 18 bases in between. The CDR3 loop is CASSKDYGEWNEQFF. The DNA of the CDR3 is TGTGCCAGCAGCAAAGACTACGGAGAGTGGAATGAGCAGTTCTTC.

V and J are TRBV6-4 and TRBJ1-6, with TRBD1 matching 7 bases. CDR1 and CDR2 (germline): MRHNA, SNTAGT. This CDR3 has 15 residues. The junction had 2 bases not matched to a gene; V was cut back by 6 bases and J by 0 bases. Written as DNA, the CDR3 is TGTGCCAGCAGGGACAGGAGCTCCTATAATTCACCCCTCCACTTT. This sequence encodes CASRDRSSYNSPLHF.

The CDR3 loop reads CASSLLDSPGEQFF. DNA for the CDR3: TGCGCCAGCAGCTTGTTAGACAGCCCGGGTGAGCAGTTCTTC. The chain combines TRBV5-1 with TRBJ2-1; D possibly corresponds to TRBD1 (5 bases). Deletions cut 1 base from V and 9 bases from J, with 14 bases between. The germline V gene has CDR1 SGHRS and CDR2 YFSETQ. The CDR3 has 14 amino acids.

The rearrangement links TRBV30 to TRBJ1-6; D is undetermined. The germline V gene has CDR1 GTSNPN and CDR2 SVGIG (reference sequence). The CDR3 extends over 14 amino acids. V shed 7 bases and J shed 6 bases, with 16 bases lying between them. The DNA of the CDR3 is TGTGCCTCCAAGTACTATGAGACTAATTCACCCCTCCACTTT. Translated, it gives CASKYYETNSPLHF.

This clone has a single count. This CDR3 reads CASRRLGVRNQPQHF. The DNA for the CDR3 is TGTGCCAGTAGGCGATTAGGGGTCAGGAATCAGCCCCAGCATTTT. This chain uses TRBV19 with TRBJ1-5, with D possibly matching TRBD1 (5 bases). CDR3 length equals 15 residues. Trimming removed 6 bases from V and 4 bases from J, with 16 bases in between. From germline, CDR1 is LNHDA and CDR2 SQIVND (reference sequence).

The J gene is TRBJ2-7, the V gene TRBV21-1; the table names TRBD1, a call not compared with the DNA. TRBV21-1 is shown as a pseudogene. The CDR3 is 16 residues long. The CDR3 DNA reads TGTGCCAGCAGCAAAGAAAACCGGACAGGGGCTTACGAGCAGTACTTC. Residues: CASSKENRTGAYEQYF.

This chain connects TRBV12-3 or TRBV12-4 to TRBJ2-5; 7 positions match TRBD2. With 6 bases clipped from V and 5 bases from J, the junction kept 6 bases outside the gene matches. The length of the CDR3 is 13 residues. CDR3 DNA sequence: TGTGCCAGCAGCATCCGGGGGGACGAGACCCAGTACTTC. Residues: CASSIRGDETQYF.

The CDR3 nucleotides are TGTGCCAGCAGCTCCCTTGGGGGGAGGATCTGGACCACTGAAGCTTTCTTT. Translating it yields CASSSLGGRIWTTEAFF. The chain has TRBV11-2 and TRBJ1-1; possibly TRBD1 for D (5 bases). This CDR3 has 17 residues. The germline gives CDR1 SGHAT, CDR2 FQNNGV. Trimming removed 4 bases at V and 4 bases at J, with 22 bases between.

In its sample, this clone was seen once. The V call is TRBV6-5, the J call TRBJ1-6, with TRBD1 as a possible D gene (5 bases). This CDR3 is 14 amino acids long. The V gene's germline CDR1 is MNHEY and CDR2 SVGAGI. Trimming took 5 bases from V and 9 from J, leaving 14 bases between them. The DNA for the CDR3 is TGTGCCAGCAGTAATGGGGACGGGAGTTCACCCCTCCACTTT. This translates into CASSNGDGSSPLHF.